This is a list of T cell receptor beta chains from one sample in a study of T cell responses to AZD1222 COVID-19 vaccine. Sequencing used immunoSEQ multiplex PCR; TCRdb keeps in-frame clones, though not all of them. This table holds under 150,000 clones, about 91% found once. This specimen consisted of peripheral blood, obtained 28 days after the second AZD1222 dose. These receptors all come from an adult who received the AZD1222 COVID-19 vaccine. Each CDR3 is given with its conserved first and last residue. Fields, in order: V gene, J gene, clone size, D gene, CDR3 protein, CDR3 DNA. A D gene is named only where the DNA matches it firmly. Expanded clones get a size class; other rows say once, few or many, or leave the size out.

>TRBV21-1|TRBJ1-1|.|.
CASSAAQGEGDTEAFF
TGTGCCAGCAGCGCAGCGCAGGGGGAGGGTGACACTGAAGCTTTCTTT
>TRBV19|TRBJ2-1|.|.
CASTLAGPSYNEQFF
TGTGCCAGTACCTTAGCCGGGCCGTCCTACAATGAGCAGTTCTTC
>TRBV7-9|TRBJ2-1|few|TRBD1
CASSLGTGTVFF
TGTGCCAGCAGCTTAGGAACCGGGACAGTGTTCTTC
>TRBV4-3|TRBJ2-2|.|.
CASSQDSGVTGELFF
TGCGCCAGCAGCCAAGACTCAGGGGTTACCGGGGAGCTGTTTTTT
>TRBV6-2/TRBV6-3|TRBJ2-5|.|.
CASSFLRGVRETQYF
TGTGCCAGCAGTTTTCTTAGGGGGGTTCGGGAGACCCAGTACTTC
>TRBV14|TRBJ2-4|once|.
CASSPSIVKNIQYF
TGTGCCAGCAGCCCCTCTATAGTCAAAAACATTCAGTACTTC
>TRBV7-3|TRBJ2-5|.|TRBD2
CASSPNGLAGETQYF
TGTGCCAGCAGCCCTAACGGACTAGCGGGGGAGACCCAGTACTTC
>TRBV19|TRBJ2-6|.|TRBD1
CASSRGQGLSGANVLTF
TGTGCCAGTAGTAGGGGACAGGGTCTCTCTGGGGCCAACGTCCTGACTTTC
>TRBV28|TRBJ1-6|.|.
CASNAVWNSPLHF
TGTGCCAGCAATGCGGTGTGGAATTCACCCCTCCACTTT
>TRBV28|TRBJ2-7|.|TRBD1
CASSDRGLRGDEQYF
TGTGCCAGCAGTGACAGGGGGCTTAGGGGGGACGAGCAGTACTTC
>TRBV5-1|TRBJ1-5|.|.
CASSPRGGNQPQHF
TGCGCCAGCAGCCCGAGGGGGGGAAATCAGCCCCAGCATTTT
>TRBV4-2|TRBJ1-2|.|TRBD1
CASSPGTVNLNYGYTF
TGTGCCAGCAGCCCTGGGACAGTTAACCTTAACTATGGCTACACCTTC
>TRBV9|TRBJ2-3|.|.
CASSVGGNTDTQYF
TGTGCCAGCAGCGTGGGGGGTAACACAGATACGCAGTATTTT
>TRBV27|TRBJ2-2|.|.
CASSIRVNTGELFF
TGTGCCAGCAGTATTCGCGTGAACACCGGGGAGCTGTTTTTT
>TRBV5-6|TRBJ1-4|many|.
CASSSRGVGGEKLFF
TGTGCCAGCAGCTCTAGGGGTGTGGGAGGTGAAAAACTGTTTTTT
>TRBV28|TRBJ1-6|few|.
CASSFSDNSPLHF
TGTGCCAGCAGTTTTTCCGATAATTCACCCCTCCACTTT
>TRBV27|TRBJ1-6|.|.
CASSLYPDGTNSPLHF
TGTGCCAGCAGCCTTTACCCCGACGGAACTAATTCACCCCTCCACTTT
>TRBV7-8|TRBJ1-5|.|TRBD1
CASSPAGPGGGQPQHF
TGTGCCAGCAGCCCCGCCGGACCAGGGGGCGGGCAGCCCCAGCATTTT
>TRBV28|TRBJ2-7|.|.
CASSVQGKGIREQYF
TGTGCCAGCAGCGTTCAGGGGAAAGGGATCCGCGAGCAGTACTTC
>TRBV4-2|TRBJ2-5|.|.
CASSQGRGEETQYF
TGTGCCAGCAGCCAAGGCAGGGGGGAAGAGACCCAGTACTTC
>TRBV5-1|TRBJ1-5|.|.
CASSLGQRNQPQHF
TGCGCCAGCAGCTTGGGACAGCGCAATCAGCCCCAGCATTTT
>TRBV11-2|TRBJ2-1|.|TRBD2
CASSQEVPGGNEQFF
TGTGCCAGCAGCCAGGAGGTCCCGGGAGGCAATGAGCAGTTCTTC
>TRBV7-9|TRBJ2-1|.|TRBD2
CASSLHGTSGTNEQFF
TGTGCCAGCAGCTTACACGGGACTAGCGGGACCAATGAGCAGTTCTTC
>TRBV28|TRBJ1-2|.|.
CASSQRGGLGYGYTF
TGTGCCAGCAGCCAGCGCGGGGGTTTAGGCTATGGCTACACCTTC
>TRBV19|TRBJ2-2|.|.
CASSIVRTNTGELFF
TGTGCCAGTAGTATAGTCAGGACGAACACCGGGGAGCTGTTTTTT
>TRBV5-1|TRBJ2-7|.|.
CASSSSTEQYF
TGCGCCAGCAGCTCCTCGACCGAGCAGTACTTC
>TRBV5-6|TRBJ1-2|.|.
CASSLVRGSGGYTF
TGTGCCAGCAGCTTGGTTCGGGGCTCTGGAGGCTACACCTTC
>TRBV7-2|TRBJ2-1|once|TRBD1
CASSLAVRAGTGQFF
TGTGCCAGCAGCTTAGCCGTACGCGCCGGGACAGGCCAGTTCTTC
>TRBV6-6|TRBJ2-7|.|TRBD2
CATRTSGDEQYF
TGTGCCACCCGGACTAGCGGGGACGAGCAGTACTTC
>TRBV28|TRBJ2-5|.|TRBD1
CASRRGGVETQYF
TGTGCCAGCAGGAGAGGGGGCGTGGAGACCCAGTACTTC
>TRBV3-1/TRBV3-2|TRBJ2-7|.|.
CASSQSGYEQYF
TGTGCCAGCAGCCAGAGCGGTTACGAGCAGTACTTC
>TRBV6-6|TRBJ1-2|.|TRBD1
CASGQGRNYGYTF
TGTGCCAGCGGACAGGGACGAAACTATGGCTACACCTTC
>TRBV7-2|TRBJ2-5|.|TRBD1
CASSRDREETQYF
TGTGCCAGCAGCCGGGACAGGGAAGAGACCCAGTACTTC
>TRBV3-1/TRBV3-2|TRBJ1-1|once|.
CASSHPVTTEAFF
TGTGCCAGCAGCCACCCTGTAACGACAGAAGCTTTCTTT
>TRBV4-3|TRBJ2-7|.|.
CASSQGQAGNLEQYF
TGCGCCAGCAGCCAAGGACAGGCAGGGAACTTGGAGCAGTACTTC
>TRBV7-9|TRBJ1-2|once|.
CASTPGGPSYGYTF
TGTGCCAGCACGCCCGGGGGGCCTAGCTATGGCTACACCTTC
>TRBV10-1|TRBJ1-5|.|.
CASSGGDQPQHF
TGCGCCAGCAGTGGGGGGGATCAGCCCCAGCATTTT
>TRBV11-2|TRBJ1-1|.|.
CASSSDGGLNTEAFF
TGTGCCAGCAGCTCCGACGGGGGGTTGAACACTGAAGCTTTCTTT
>TRBV29-1|TRBJ2-7|.|TRBD2
CSANLPGLVEEQYF
TGCAGCGCCAACTTACCGGGACTAGTTGAAGAGCAGTACTTC
>TRBV21-1|TRBJ2-7|.|.
CASSKGEGEFSYEQYF
TGTGCCAGCAGCAAAGGGGAAGGGGAATTCTCCTACGAGCAGTACTTC
>TRBV7-9|TRBJ2-7|.|.
CASSLEGSEQYF
TGTGCCAGCAGCTTAGAGGGTTCCGAGCAGTACTTC
>TRBV7-9|TRBJ2-6|.|.
CASSSRPTGSSTGANVLTF
TGTGCCAGCAGCTCAAGGCCGACAGGATCGAGTACTGGGGCCAACGTCCTGACTTTC
>TRBV24-1|TRBJ2-1|.|TRBD2
CATSDRSGIYNEQFF
TGTGCCACCAGTGATAGAAGCGGGATCTACAATGAGCAGTTCTTC
>TRBV7-6|TRBJ2-5|.|.
CASSLDGLAQETQYF
TGTGCCAGCAGCTTAGACGGCCTAGCACAAGAGACCCAGTACTTC
>TRBV19|TRBJ2-1|.|.
CASSLYNEQFF
TGTGCCAGTAGCTTATACAATGAGCAGTTCTTC
>TRBV23-1|TRBJ2-1|few|.
CASSHQQGRVIHEQFF
TGCGCCAGCAGTCACCAACAGGGTCGAGTGATCCATGAGCAGTTCTTC
>TRBV4-1|TRBJ1-3|.|.
CASSQVRGAGNTIYF
TGCGCCAGCAGCCAAGTGAGGGGAGCTGGAAACACCATATATTTT
>TRBV19|TRBJ1-6|.|.
CASSITSQGRTYNSPLHF
TGTGCCAGTAGTATTACGTCGCAGGGGAGGACCTATAATTCACCCCTCCACTTT
>TRBV4-1|TRBJ2-1|.|.
CASSQVGGSSYNEQFF
TGCGCCAGCAGCCAAGTTGGGGGGAGCTCCTACAATGAGCAGTTCTTC
>TRBV7-2|TRBJ2-7|.|.
CASSLYQLSYEQYF
TGTGCCAGCAGCTTATACCAGCTTTCCTACGAGCAGTACTTC
>TRBV7-9|TRBJ2-1|.|TRBD2
CASSSVAGKNEQFF
TGTGCCAGCAGCTCTGTAGCGGGAAAGAATGAGCAGTTCTTC
>TRBV11-1|TRBJ2-7|.|TRBD2
CASSPRTSDYEQYF
TGTGCCAGCAGCCCGAGGACTAGCGACTACGAGCAGTACTTC
>TRBV28|TRBJ1-1|.|.
CASSFSGTHTEAFF
TGTGCCAGCAGTTTCTCCGGGACCCACACTGAAGCTTTCTTT
>TRBV5-8|TRBJ1-4|.|.
CASSLGALGGEKLFF
TGTGCCAGCAGCTTGGGAGCCCTCGGAGGTGAAAAACTGTTTTTT
>TRBV2|TRBJ2-3|.|.
CASRSSPKDTQYF
TGTGCCAGCAGGTCTAGCCCAAAGGATACGCAGTATTTT
>TRBV19|TRBJ2-1|.|.
CASRKLTGPDKYNEQFF
TGTGCCAGTAGAAAACTAACAGGGCCTGACAAATACAATGAGCAGTTCTTC
>TRBV25-1|TRBJ1-1|.|.
CASSPPPQIGYTEAFF
TGTGCCAGCAGCCCACCTCCACAGATCGGGTACACTGAAGCTTTCTTT
>TRBV7-9|TRBJ1-3|.|.
CASSLVASGNTIYF
TGTGCCAGCAGCTTAGTGGCTTCTGGAAACACCATATATTTT
>TRBV7-8|TRBJ2-1|.|TRBD2
CASSLGLAGSNVYNEQFF
TGTGCCAGCAGCCTGGGACTAGCGGGAAGTAATGTCTACAATGAGCAGTTCTTC